This T cell receptor (beta chain) originates from a study of shared clonotypes between healthy human individuals (TCRdb year 2020). Study-level background: The cohort included a few men and two women between 18 and 49 years of age. To increase sequencing depth and limit assay-specific biases, different laboratories used diverse techniques to prepare libraries and sequence TCR repertoires. For each donor, CD4 naive and CD4 memory were each given three plates, CD8 naive was given two plates, and CD8 memory was given one plate. Leukapheresis yielded between about 0.9 and 9.5 billion PBMCs per donor. Blood TCR repertoires of several healthy adults were deeply sequenced to estimate repertoire size and the extent of clonotype sharing between individuals. Findings and caveats that apply to the study as a whole: Pairwise subsampling led to the expectation that sequencing depth would affect the degree of clonotype sharing among donors. Sampling was restricted to blood, and TCR repertoires in tissue are likely to differ from TCR repertoires in blood. The genetic and exposure-history diversity represented was limited by the small number of donors. Compared with non-shared clonotypes, clonotypes shared by all four sorted-subset donors had higher generation probabilities. Incomplete sequencing was indicated by rarefaction of sorted-subset datasets, despite the large sequencing depth. Estimated clonotype richness was generally larger for naive than for memory subsets. When several donors were compared, the shared fraction of clonotypes was around 4.6% for naive CD4, 3.5% to 4% for naive CD8, 2.3% for memory CD4, and around 0.4% for memory CD8.

A word on this clone: There is no known antigen for this receptor. No base quality values were provided; no much bigger clone lies one nucleotide off.

Healthy HIV-negative adults with no recently reported acute infections or vaccinations were included as donors. Every donor was a Caucasian adult living in Nashville, Tennessee, USA. Magnetic negative selection was used to enrich CD4+ T cells, after which naive cells were positively selected on CD45RA and the negative fraction became the memory subset. Blood was collected by leukapheresis, and PBMCs were isolated by Ficoll-Histopaque density gradient centrifugation and then cryopreserved in liquid nitrogen vapor phase. Analytical flow cytometry was used to check the purity and quantity of each magnetically sorted T cell population. From each sorted fraction, genomic DNA was isolated and quantified by UV absorbance on a Nanodrop 2000c. TCR CDR3 regions were amplified from genomic DNA by multiplex PCR using the deep immunoSEQ assay. Genomic DNA extracted from each cell subset was distributed evenly over all wells of several immunoSEQ 96-well plates, and each plate served as one replicate. For sorted subsets, each replicate PCR was loaded with around 220 ng genomic DNA, equivalent to about 30,000 T cell genomes. Purified libraries were measured with a Qubit 3.0 fluorometer, size-checked on a Bioanalyzer 2100, and measured again with the KAPA Library Quantification kit. Every immunoSEQ 96-well plate was sequenced on a dedicated single-read 150-cycle Illumina NextSeq 550 flow cell. In the paper's pipeline: Because the immunoSEQ output held only junctional sequences and lacked quality scores, the filtering could not match the filtering applied to full-length reads. To assign V/J genes and CDR3, sequences were annotated using PyIR, a Python wrapper for IgBLAST v1.9, with IMGT germline references. Reads were filtered out if the reads had weak V/J assignments (E-value above 1e-6), no CDR3, stop codons, out-of-frame junctions, or ambiguous translated residues. A V3J clonotype was defined by an identical inferred V gene, J gene, and CDR3 amino acid sequence. Percentage overlap between repertoires was computed as shared unique clonotypes divided by the size of the smaller repertoire. Three approaches were used to assess repertoire richness: RTK rarefaction, the Chao1 estimator, and Recon v2.1 estimates of unobserved clonotypes. Generation probabilities were computed with OLGA for all TCRbeta clonotypes obtained by the gDNA method from several donors. The table was pulled from immuneACCESS by TCRdb, which kept in-frame rearrangements only. Such tables lose some clones; where checked, under half of the loss comes from unresolved V genes, and the rest has no known cause. Clone size and the V and J calls come from that table; the DNA yielded D and trimming. This sample comprises around 990,000 clones, roughly 80% of them detected only once. 0.7% to 0.95% of the sample comes from the top ten.

Sequenced: memory CD4+ T cells from PBMCs. This specimen's cell subset or site label, per the study, means: CD45RA-negative fraction. The source of this sequence is a man aged 18-30 years in good health. Some clones in this sample may be carry-over from other donors' samples.

The DNA sequence is TGTGCCAGCAGTACCGCTAGCGGGAGGACGGCTGGCAATGAGCAGTTCTTC. This gives the protein CASSTASGRTAGNEQFF. This sequence uses TRBV28 and TRBJ2-1; the central 11 bases match TRBD2. From cysteine to phenylalanine, the CDR3 is 17 amino acids long. Only CDR3 DNA remains: 51 bases, in frame from the first base. From V the trimming removes 5 bases and from J it removes 6 bases, while the gene matches leave 12 bases of the junction unaccounted for. Sequences MDHEN (CDR1) and SYDVKM (CDR2) are obtained from the germline V gene. The full variable domain, completed from the reference TRBV28 and TRBJ2-1 proteins outside the CDR3, reads DVKVTQSSRYLVKRTGEKVFLECVQDMDHENMFWYRQDPGLGLRLIYFSYDVKMKEKGDIPEGYSVSREKKERFSLILESASTNQTSMYLCASSTASGRTAGNEQFFGPGTRLTVL.